The TCR beta chain under discussion was sequenced for a study of metastatic and nonmetastatic thyroid tumors. The overall study: Blood and tumor or nodule tissue repertoires from malignant and benign thyroid patients were compared.

This clone has only a few counts. TCRdb redid the clone calls on the PCR reads using MiXCR. This table has approximately 60,000 clones, less than 30% appearing once. Thyroid surgery was preceded by no treatment in any patient. The CDR3 runs to 14 residues. From germline, CDR1 is KGHDR and CDR2 SFDVKD. V was cut by 1 base and J by 0 bases, with 4 bases left in between. This TCR derives from a female donor with papillary thyroid cancer or a benign thyroid nodule (not recorded which). Some clones in this sample may be carry-over from other donors' samples. The sample comprised blood. The rearrangement joins TRBV24-1 to TRBJ2-3; D is unclear. CDR3 coding DNA: TGTGCCACCAGTGATTTCGGCAGCACAGATACGCAGTATTTT. This sequence encodes CATSDFGSTDTQYF.